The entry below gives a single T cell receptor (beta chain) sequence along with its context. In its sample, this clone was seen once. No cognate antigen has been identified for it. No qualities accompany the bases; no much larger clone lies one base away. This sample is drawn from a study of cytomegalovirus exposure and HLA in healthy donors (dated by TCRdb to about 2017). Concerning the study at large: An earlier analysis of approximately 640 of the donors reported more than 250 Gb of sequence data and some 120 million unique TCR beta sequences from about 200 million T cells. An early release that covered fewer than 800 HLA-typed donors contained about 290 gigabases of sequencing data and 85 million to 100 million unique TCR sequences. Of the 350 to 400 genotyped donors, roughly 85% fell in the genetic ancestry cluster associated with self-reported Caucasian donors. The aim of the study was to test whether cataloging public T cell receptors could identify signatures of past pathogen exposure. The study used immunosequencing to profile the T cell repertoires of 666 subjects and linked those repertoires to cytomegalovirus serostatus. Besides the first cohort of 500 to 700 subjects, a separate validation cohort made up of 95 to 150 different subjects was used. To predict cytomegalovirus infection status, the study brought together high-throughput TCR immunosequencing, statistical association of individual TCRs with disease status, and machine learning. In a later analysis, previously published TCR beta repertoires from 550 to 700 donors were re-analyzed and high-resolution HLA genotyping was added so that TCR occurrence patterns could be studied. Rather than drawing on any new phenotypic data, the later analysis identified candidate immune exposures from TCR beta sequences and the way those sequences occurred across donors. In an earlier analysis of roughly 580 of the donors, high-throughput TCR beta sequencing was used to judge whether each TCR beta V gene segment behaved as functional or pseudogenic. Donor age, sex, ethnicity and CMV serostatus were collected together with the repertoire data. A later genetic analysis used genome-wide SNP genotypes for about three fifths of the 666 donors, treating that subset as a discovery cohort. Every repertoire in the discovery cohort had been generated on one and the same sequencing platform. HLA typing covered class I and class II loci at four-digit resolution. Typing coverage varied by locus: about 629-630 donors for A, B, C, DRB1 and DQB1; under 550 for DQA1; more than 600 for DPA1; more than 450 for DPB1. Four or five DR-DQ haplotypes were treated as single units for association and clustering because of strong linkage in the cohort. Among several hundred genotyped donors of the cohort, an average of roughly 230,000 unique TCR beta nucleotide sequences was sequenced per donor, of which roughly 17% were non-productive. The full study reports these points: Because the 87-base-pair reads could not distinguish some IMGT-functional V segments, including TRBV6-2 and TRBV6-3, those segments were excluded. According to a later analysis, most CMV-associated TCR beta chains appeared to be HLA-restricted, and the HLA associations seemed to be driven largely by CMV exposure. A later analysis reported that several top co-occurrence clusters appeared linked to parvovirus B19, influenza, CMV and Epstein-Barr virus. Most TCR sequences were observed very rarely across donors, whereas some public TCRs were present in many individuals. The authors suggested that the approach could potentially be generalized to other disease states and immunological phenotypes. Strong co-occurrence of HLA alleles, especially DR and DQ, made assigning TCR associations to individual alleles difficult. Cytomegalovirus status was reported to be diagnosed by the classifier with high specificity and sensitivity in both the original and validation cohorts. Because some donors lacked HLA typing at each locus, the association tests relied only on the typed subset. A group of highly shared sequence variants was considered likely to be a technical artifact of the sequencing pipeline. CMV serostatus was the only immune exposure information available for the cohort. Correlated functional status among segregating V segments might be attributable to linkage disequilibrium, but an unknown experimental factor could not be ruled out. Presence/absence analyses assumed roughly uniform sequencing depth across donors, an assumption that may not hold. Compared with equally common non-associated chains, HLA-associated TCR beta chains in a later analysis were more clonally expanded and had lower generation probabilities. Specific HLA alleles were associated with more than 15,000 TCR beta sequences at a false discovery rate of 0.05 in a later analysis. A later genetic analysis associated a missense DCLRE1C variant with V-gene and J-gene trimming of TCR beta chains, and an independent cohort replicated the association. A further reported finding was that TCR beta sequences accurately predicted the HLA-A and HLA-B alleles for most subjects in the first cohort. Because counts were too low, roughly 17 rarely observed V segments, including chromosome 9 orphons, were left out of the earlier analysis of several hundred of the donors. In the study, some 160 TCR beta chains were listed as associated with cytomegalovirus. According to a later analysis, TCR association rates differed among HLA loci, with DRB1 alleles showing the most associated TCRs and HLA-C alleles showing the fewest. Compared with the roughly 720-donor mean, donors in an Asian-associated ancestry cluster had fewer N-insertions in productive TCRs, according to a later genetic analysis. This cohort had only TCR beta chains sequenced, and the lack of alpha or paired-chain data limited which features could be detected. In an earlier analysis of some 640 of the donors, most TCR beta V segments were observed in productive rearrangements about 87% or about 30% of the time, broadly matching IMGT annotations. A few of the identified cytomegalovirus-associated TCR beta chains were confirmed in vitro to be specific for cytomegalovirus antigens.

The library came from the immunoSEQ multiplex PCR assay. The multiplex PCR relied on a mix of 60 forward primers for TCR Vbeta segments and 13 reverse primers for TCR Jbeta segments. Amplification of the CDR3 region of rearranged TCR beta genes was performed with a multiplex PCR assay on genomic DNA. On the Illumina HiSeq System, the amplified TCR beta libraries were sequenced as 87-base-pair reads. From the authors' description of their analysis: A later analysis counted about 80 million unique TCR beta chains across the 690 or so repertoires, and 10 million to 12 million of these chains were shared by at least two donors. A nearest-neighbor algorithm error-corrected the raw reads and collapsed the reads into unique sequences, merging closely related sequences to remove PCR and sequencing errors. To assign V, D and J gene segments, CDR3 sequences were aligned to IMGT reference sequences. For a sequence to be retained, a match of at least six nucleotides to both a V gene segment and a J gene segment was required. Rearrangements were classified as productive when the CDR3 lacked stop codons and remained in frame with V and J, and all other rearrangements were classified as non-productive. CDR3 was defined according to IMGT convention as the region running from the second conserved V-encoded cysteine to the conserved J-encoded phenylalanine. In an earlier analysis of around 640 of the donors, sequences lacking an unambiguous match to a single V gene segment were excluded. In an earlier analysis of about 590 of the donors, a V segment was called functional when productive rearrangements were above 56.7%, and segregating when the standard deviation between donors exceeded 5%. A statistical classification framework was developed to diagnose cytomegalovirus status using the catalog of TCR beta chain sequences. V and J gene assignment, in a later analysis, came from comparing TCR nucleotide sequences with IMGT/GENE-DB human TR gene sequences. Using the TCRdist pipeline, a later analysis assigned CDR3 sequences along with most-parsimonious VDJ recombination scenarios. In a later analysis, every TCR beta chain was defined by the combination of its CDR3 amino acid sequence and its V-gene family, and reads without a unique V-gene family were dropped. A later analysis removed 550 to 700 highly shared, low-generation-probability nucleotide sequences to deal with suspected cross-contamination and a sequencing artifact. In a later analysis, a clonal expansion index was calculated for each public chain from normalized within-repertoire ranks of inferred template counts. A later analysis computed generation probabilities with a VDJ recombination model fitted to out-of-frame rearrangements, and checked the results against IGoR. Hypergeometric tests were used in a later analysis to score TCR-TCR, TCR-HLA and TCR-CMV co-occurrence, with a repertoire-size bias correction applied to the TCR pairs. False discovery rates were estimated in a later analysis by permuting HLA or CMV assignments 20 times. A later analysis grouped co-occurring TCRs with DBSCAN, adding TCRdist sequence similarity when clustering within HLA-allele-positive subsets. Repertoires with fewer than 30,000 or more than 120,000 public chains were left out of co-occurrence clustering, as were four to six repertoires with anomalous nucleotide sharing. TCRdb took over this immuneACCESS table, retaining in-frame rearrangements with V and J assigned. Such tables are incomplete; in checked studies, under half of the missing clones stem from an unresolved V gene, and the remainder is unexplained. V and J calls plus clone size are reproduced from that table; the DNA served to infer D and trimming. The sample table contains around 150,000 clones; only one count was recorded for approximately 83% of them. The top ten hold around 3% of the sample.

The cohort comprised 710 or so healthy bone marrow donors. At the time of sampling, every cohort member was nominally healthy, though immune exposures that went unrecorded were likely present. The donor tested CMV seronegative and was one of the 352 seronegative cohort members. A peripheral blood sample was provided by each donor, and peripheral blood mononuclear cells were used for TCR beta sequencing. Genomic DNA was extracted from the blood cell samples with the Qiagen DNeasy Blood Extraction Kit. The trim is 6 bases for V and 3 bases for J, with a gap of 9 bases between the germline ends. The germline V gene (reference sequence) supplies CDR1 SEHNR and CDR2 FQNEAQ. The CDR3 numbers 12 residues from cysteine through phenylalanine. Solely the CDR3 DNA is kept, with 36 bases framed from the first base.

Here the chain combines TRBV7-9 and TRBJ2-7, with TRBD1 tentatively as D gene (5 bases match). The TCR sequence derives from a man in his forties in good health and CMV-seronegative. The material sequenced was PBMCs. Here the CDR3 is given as CASRHDSYEQYF. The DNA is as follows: TGTGCCAGCAGGCATGACAGCTACGAGCAGTACTTC.